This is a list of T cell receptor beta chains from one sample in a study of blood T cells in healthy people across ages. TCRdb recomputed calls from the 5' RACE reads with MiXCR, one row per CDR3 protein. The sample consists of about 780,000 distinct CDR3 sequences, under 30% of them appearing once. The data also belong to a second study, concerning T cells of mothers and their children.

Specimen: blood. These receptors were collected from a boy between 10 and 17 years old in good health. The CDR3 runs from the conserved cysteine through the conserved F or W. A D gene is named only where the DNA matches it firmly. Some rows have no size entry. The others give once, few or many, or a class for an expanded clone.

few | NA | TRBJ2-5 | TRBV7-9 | TGTGCCAGCAGCTTTACAGGGTTACAAGAGACCCAGTACTTC | CASSFTGLQETQYF
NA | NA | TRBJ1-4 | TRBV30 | TGTGCCTGGAACCCTCGGGGGGGGTCAACTAATGAAAAACTGTTTTTT | CAWNPRGGSTNEKLFF
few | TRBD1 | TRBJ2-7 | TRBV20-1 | TGCAGTGCCCTAGGGGTTACAGGGGGCGGCTACGAGCAGTACTTC | CSALGVTGGGYEQYF
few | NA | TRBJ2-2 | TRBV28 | TGTGCCAGCACTCTAGTTCCCCCCTCGGGACACTCGAACACCGGGGAGCTGTTTTTT | CASTLVPPSGHSNTGELFF
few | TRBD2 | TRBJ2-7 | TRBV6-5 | TGTGCCAGCAGTTACTCGGCAGGACTAGCGGGGGGGTCCTACGAGCAGTACTTC | CASSYSAGLAGGSYEQYF
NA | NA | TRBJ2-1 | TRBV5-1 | TGCGCCAGCAGCCTGACCGACACGGGTGAGCAGTTCTTC | CASSLTDTGEQFF
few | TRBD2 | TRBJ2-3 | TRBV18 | TGTGCCAGCTCACCCTTAGCGGGGGACACAGATACGCAGTATTTT | CASSPLAGDTDTQYF
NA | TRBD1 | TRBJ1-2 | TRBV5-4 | TGTGCCAGCAGCTTTAGACAGGGAGGCTATGGCTACACCTTC | CASSFRQGGYGYTF
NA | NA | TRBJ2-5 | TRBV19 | TGTGCCAGTAGTATCGTCTGGGACAAACAAGAGACCCAGTACTTC | CASSIVWDKQETQYF
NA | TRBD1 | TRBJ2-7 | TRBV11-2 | TGTGCCAGCAGCTTAAGCCGACAGGGCCCCTACGAGCAGTACTTC | CASSLSRQGPYEQYF
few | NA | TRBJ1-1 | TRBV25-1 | TGTGCCAGCAGTGATCGACACTCCACTGAAGCTTTCTTT | CASSDRHSTEAFF
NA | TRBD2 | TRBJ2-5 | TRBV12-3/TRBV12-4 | TGTGCCAGCAGTGGACTAGCGGGGGTCGGAGAGACCCAGTACTTC | CASSGLAGVGETQYF
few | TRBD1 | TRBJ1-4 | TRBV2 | TGTGCCAGCAATCGGTACAGGGGAGGAGAAAAACTGTTTTTT | CASNRYRGGEKLFF
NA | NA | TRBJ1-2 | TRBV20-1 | TGCAGTGCTACTCTAGGGGGGGCTGGCTACACCTTC | CSATLGGAGYTF
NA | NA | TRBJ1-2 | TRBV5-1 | TGCGCCAGCACACTTGGGACGGCCTATAACTATGGCTACACCTTC | CASTLGTAYNYGYTF
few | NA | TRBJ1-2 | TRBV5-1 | TGCGCCAGCAGCTTCGGGGGGAAAGGCTATGGCTACACCTTC | CASSFGGKGYGYTF
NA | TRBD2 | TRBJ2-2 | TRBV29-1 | TGCAGCGTCCGGATGGCGGGGGGGAACACCGGGGAGCTGTTTTTT | CSVRMAGGNTGELFF
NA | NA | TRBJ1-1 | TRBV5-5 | TGTGCCAGCAGGATTAAAGGGGCGATCACTGAAGCTTTCTTT | CASRIKGAITEAFF
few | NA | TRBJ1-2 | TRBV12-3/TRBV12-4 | TGTGCCAGCAGTTTAGCCCTTTTAACCCCCACGGGTGGCTACACCTTC | CASSLALLTPTGGYTF
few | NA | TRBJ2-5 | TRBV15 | TGTGCCACCAGCAGAGATGCCAGACAAGAGACCCAGTACTTC | CATSRDARQETQYF
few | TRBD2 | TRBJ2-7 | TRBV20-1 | TGCAGTGCTGCCCTAGCGGGGGGATCCTACGAGCAGTACTTC | CSAALAGGSYEQYF
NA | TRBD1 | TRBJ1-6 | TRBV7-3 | TGTGCCAGCAGCCGGACCCCGACAGGGGCTAATTCACCCCTCCACTTT | CASSRTPTGANSPLHF
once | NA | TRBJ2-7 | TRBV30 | TGTGCCTGGAGGGAGACGGGCATTTACGAGCAGTACTTC | CAWRETGIYEQYF
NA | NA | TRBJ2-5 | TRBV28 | TGTGCCAGCAGTCTCCCGGGGGGGGGACAGCAAGAGACCCAGTACTTC | CASSLPGGGQQETQYF
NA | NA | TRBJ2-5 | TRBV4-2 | TGTGCCAGCAGCCATCCCGGAGCCCAAGAGACCCAGTACTTC | CASSHPGAQETQYF
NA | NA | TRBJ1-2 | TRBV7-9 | TGTGCCAGCAGCTTAGATATGATATATCGGGACCTCTATGGCTACACCTTC | CASSLDMIYRDLYGYTF
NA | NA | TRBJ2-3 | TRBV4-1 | TGCGCCAGCAGCCAAGATGTGGCCTTCCCAGATACGCAGTATTTT | CASSQDVAFPDTQYF
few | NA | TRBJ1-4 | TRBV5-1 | TGCGCCAGCAGCCCCACGGGGGCTAATGAAAAACTGTTTTTT | CASSPTGANEKLFF
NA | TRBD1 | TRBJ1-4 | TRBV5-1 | TGCGCCAGCAGCTCCCCGGACAGGGACTCATACGAAAAACTGTTTTTT | CASSSPDRDSYEKLFF
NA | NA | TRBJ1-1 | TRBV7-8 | TGTGCCAGCAGCTTAGGTATCTTGACAGCCACGGGAGCTTTCTTT | CASSLGILTATGAFF
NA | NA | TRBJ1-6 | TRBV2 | TGTGCCAGCAGTGAACAGATAGCGGGGTATTCACCCCTCCACTTT | CASSEQIAGYSPLHF
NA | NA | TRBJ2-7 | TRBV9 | TGTGCCAGCAGCCCCAACCGGGGCGGCGCCTACGAGCAGTACTTC | CASSPNRGGAYEQYF